This entry features one TCR beta chain sequence. The antigen remains unidentified. The sample comes from a study of cytomegalovirus exposure and HLA in healthy donors. The data were produced by immunoSEQ multiplex PCR, yet TCRdb's version contains in-frame clones alone and is incomplete. This sample yields approximately 200,000 clones, of which around four fifths are seen a single time; under 7.5% belongs to the top ten. The donors were part of the roughly 120-subject validation cohort, which stood apart from the approximately 640-subject first cohort. From germline, CDR1 is MDHEN and CDR2 SYDVKM. This CDR3 region has 15 residues. The J segment lost 1 base and the V segment lost 6 bases, leaving 5 bases of the junction unmatched. Overall study findings and caveats: The study found most TCR sequences rare, yet found some public TCRs in many donors. In vitro testing confirmed a few CMV-associated chains as specific for CMV antigens.

The clonotype was recovered from a man younger than 35 in good health and CMV-seropositive. The sequenced material came from PBMCs. V gene TRBV28 combines with J gene TRBJ2-4; 8 bases align to TRBD2. DNA for the CDR3: TGTGCCAGCAGCGACCCGGGGGGGGCCAAAAACATTCAGTACTTC. Its protein product is CASSDPGGAKNIQYF. Variable domain in full (rest from reference TRBV28 and TRBJ2-4): DVKVTQSSRYLVKRTGEKVFLECVQDMDHENMFWYRQDPGLGLRLIYFSYDVKMKEKGDIPEGYSVSREKKERFSLILESASTNQTSMYLCASSDPGGAKNIQYFGAGTRLSVL.